Listed below are T cell receptor beta chains from one sample, sequenced in a study of regulatory T cells in long-lasting Graves disease. TCRdb independently ran MiXCR on the multiplex PCR reads; one entry per CDR3 protein. Among 440,000 or so distinct CDR3 sequences, more than 12% were seen once, and the ten largest hold over 15%. These sequences were also reported in another study, on T cells in Graves' hyperthyroidism and ophthalmopathy.

Sequencing used peripheral blood mononuclear cells (PBMCs), obtained at new diagnosis, from a patient treated with antithyroid drugs. The receptor source for this set is a woman aged 30 to 39 with Graves disease. The CDR3 runs from the conserved cysteine through the conserved F or W. The D gene is left open where the match is weak. Size is omitted from some rows. Given values are once, few, many or a class for expanded clones.

v_gene	j_gene	abundance	d_gene	CDR3nt	CDR3aa
TRBV11-2	TRBJ2-3	once	-	TGTGCCAGCAGCCATTGGGGGGCGCTGATGGTGCAGTATTTT	CASSHWGALMVQYF
TRBV6-5	TRBJ1-6	few	-	TGTGCCAGCAGTTACGCTGGGGGCGCAAATTCACCCCTCCACTTT	CASSYAGGANSPLHF
TRBV2	TRBJ2-1	few	TRBD2	TGTGCCAGCAGTGCCGGGACTAGCACCTACAATGAGCAGTTCTTC	CASSAGTSTYNEQFF
TRBV7-3	TRBJ2-1	-	TRBD1	TGTGCCAGCAGCCCGGGGACAGGTTACCATGAGCAGTTCTTC	CASSPGTGYHEQFF
TRBV19	TRBJ2-1	many	TRBD2	TGTGCCAGTAGTATCTCTGGACTAGCGTACTATGAGCAGTTCTTC	CASSISGLAYYEQFF
TRBV10-3	TRBJ2-2	-	-	TGTGCCATCAGTGTAAAGCGGAACACCGGGGAGCTGTTTTTT	CAISVKRNTGELFF
TRBV12-3/TRBV12-4	TRBJ1-3	-	-	TGTGCCAGCAGTTTCTCTCTGGGCTCTGGAAACACCATATATTTT	CASSFSLGSGNTIYF
TRBV7-6	TRBJ2-1	few	-	TGTGCCAGCAGCTTTAGTCAAGGGGTATTTGGAGTGAATGAGCAGTTCTTC	CASSFSQGVFGVNEQFF
TRBV3-1	TRBJ2-5	few	-	TGTGCCAGCAGCCAAGTAAAATTTCTTGGGGAGACCCAGTACTTC	CASSQVKFLGETQYF
TRBV12-3/TRBV12-4	TRBJ2-1	-	TRBD2	TGTGCCAGCAACCTTAGCGGGAGGGCAGGGCAGTTCTTC	CASNLSGRAGQFF
TRBV30	TRBJ1-1	many	-	TGTGCCTGGAGTGTGGGTAGGAGGAACACTGAAGCTTTCTTT	CAWSVGRRNTEAFF
TRBV10-3	TRBJ2-7	many	-	TGTGCCATCAGGGGGGATTCCTACGAGCAGTACTTC	CAIRGDSYEQYF
TRBV19	TRBJ2-6	few	-	TGTGCCAGTAGTATCACCGGGACGCAGAGCTCTGGGGCCAACGTCCTGACTTTC	CASSITGTQSSGANVLTF
TRBV2	TRBJ2-1	many	-	TGTGCCAGCAGTGCCGTCGGGGTTAATGAGCAGTTCTTC	CASSAVGVNEQFF
TRBV6-2/TRBV6-3	TRBJ2-3	many	-	TGTGCCAGCAGTTACTCGAGTCGGAGAAGCACAGATACGCAGTATTTT	CASSYSSRRSTDTQYF
TRBV30	TRBJ1-2	many	-	TGTGCCTGGAGTGTAAGGTCGGGCTGGGAGGTCTATGGCTACACCTTC	CAWSVRSGWEVYGYTF
TRBV20-1	TRBJ2-7	few	-	TGCAGTGCTAGAACCCCGGGGACTCCCCTGTTCGAGCAGTACTTC	CSARTPGTPLFEQYF
TRBV14	TRBJ2-2	-	-	TGTGCCAGCAGCCAACGGGGTGCGAACACCGGGGAGCTGTTTTTT	CASSQRGANTGELFF
TRBV13	TRBJ1-4	many	-	TGTGCCAGCAGCCCCCGGGGTCCTCAAGGGAAACTGTTTTTT	CASSPRGPQGKLFF
TRBV4-1	TRBJ2-2	few	-	TGCGCCAGCAGGCGCGGGACCCAACTTAGCACCGGGGAGCTGTTTTTT	CASRRGTQLSTGELFF
TRBV28	TRBJ1-1	many	TRBD1	TGTGCCAGCAGGACCGGGACAGGTACCATGAACACTGAAGCTTTCTTT	CASRTGTGTMNTEAFF
TRBV29-1	TRBJ1-2	many	TRBD1	TGCAGCGTTGAAGATCGGGACAGGGGAGGCTACACCTTC	CSVEDRDRGGYTF
TRBV24-1	TRBJ1-5	-	-	TGTGCCACCAGCCCTGTTGGGCAGCCCCAGCATTTT	CATSPVGQPQHF
TRBV20-1	TRBJ2-7	-	TRBD2	TGCAGTGCTAGGTTTGCGGGAGGGCCTCAGCAGTACTTC	CSARFAGGPQQYF
TRBV11-2	TRBJ2-7	few	-	TGTGCCAGCAGCTCCCCTCGGGAGCAGTACTTC	CASSSPREQYF
TRBV20-1	TRBJ2-4	-	TRBD1	TGCAGTGCTAACAGTCAGGGGGTGGACATTCAGTACTTC	CSANSQGVDIQYF
TRBV30	TRBJ2-5	many	-	TGTGCCTGGAGCACAGGGACTGAGACCCAGTACTTC	CAWSTGTETQYF
TRBV7-9	TRBJ2-3	many	TRBD2	TGTGCTGGGGGAGTACTAGCGGAGGGGAGCACAGATACGCAGTATTTT	CAGGVLAEGSTDTQYF
TRBV29-1	TRBJ1-1	many	TRBD1	TGCAGCGCTACGCGACAGGGGAAGAACACTGAAGCTTTCTTT	CSATRQGKNTEAFF
TRBV7-2	TRBJ2-3	many	-	TGTGCCAGCAGCTTAGTGGGAGGCCGCACAGATACGCAGTATTTT	CASSLVGGRTDTQYF
TRBV27	TRBJ2-5	few	TRBD2	TGTGCCAGCAGCTCCTTCCGGGGGTTAGCGGGAGGGAATCGTGGAGAGACCCAGTACTTC	CASSSFRGLAGGNRGETQYF
TRBV20-1	TRBJ2-1	many	TRBD2	TGCAGTGCTAGAGATCGGACTAGCGGCGGCGACCAGTTCTTC	CSARDRTSGGDQFF
TRBV11-3	TRBJ2-2	many	TRBD1	TGTGCCAGCAGCTTTACCACAGGGGTGAACACCGGGGAGCTGTTTTTT	CASSFTTGVNTGELFF
TRBV6-2/TRBV6-3	TRBJ2-7	few	-	TGTGCCAGCAGTTACCTAAAACCGGGACCTAAAAAGGACTACGAGCAGTACTTC	CASSYLKPGPKKDYEQYF
TRBV9	TRBJ2-3	few	-	TGTGCCAGCAGCGTAGACGGGGCGCCTTGGGATACGCAGTATTTT	CASSVDGAPWDTQYF
TRBV27	TRBJ1-6	once	-	TGTGCCAGCAGTTACCCCGCCCCAAATTCACCCCTCCACTTT	CASSYPAPNSPLHF
TRBV18	TRBJ1-4	many	-	TGTGCCAGCTCACCTCTTACCGCCTGGGGGGAAAAACTGTTTTTT	CASSPLTAWGEKLFF
TRBV28	TRBJ2-3	-	TRBD2	TGTGCCAGCAGTCCGAGGACTAGCGGGAGTAGTGGAGATACGCAGTATTTT	CASSPRTSGSSGDTQYF
TRBV11-2	TRBJ2-3	many	TRBD2	TGTGCCAGCAGCTTAGTGTCTGCGGGAGCCCCAGATACGCAGTATTTT	CASSLVSAGAPDTQYF